The 13 T cell receptor beta chains below were found in one sample sequenced in a study of blood T cells in healthy people across ages. Through a sample-barcoded 5' primer and a J-beta primer mix, a second PCR was run for roughly 6 to 12 cycles. Via MiXCR, TCRdb re-called the 5' RACE reads, giving one row per CDR3 protein. The data show over a million distinct CDR3 sequences, roughly 64% seen once. The sequenced material came from blood. These TCRs come from a man between 18 and 35 years old in good health.

A few counts support this clonotype. The chain joins TRBV13 to TRBJ2-7, with 11 bases lining up with TRBD2. Per germline, CDR1 PRHDT and CDR2 FYEKMQ (reference sequence). There are 16 residues in the CDR3. J gave up 0 bases and V 5 bases, and 6 bases lay outside the gene matches. The CDR3 sequence is CASSETSGTYSYEQYF. CDR3 sequence (DNA): TGTGCCAGCAGCGAGACTAGCGGGACCTACTCCTACGAGCAGTACTTC.

The chain joins TRBV7-9 to TRBJ1-6; 10 bases agree with TRBD1. V dropped 3 bases and J dropped 7; count of bases not matched to a gene: 3. Germline V lookup: CDR1 SEHNR, CDR2 FQNEAQ (reference sequence). The CDR3 totals 15 residues. As DNA, the CDR3 is TGTGCCAGCAGCTTCGGACAGGGGGAAAATTCACCCCTCCACTTT. Encoded protein: CASSFGQGENSPLHF.

The rearrangement joins TRBV6-5 to TRBJ2-4, with a weak D call TRBD2 (5 bases). The DNA end is more similar to TRBJ2-7, so the J call may be wrong. Germline CDR1 MNHEY, CDR2 SVGAGI. CDR3 length: 15 amino acids. The CDR3 DNA is TGTGCCAGCAGTTATGCCAGCGAGGGATCAGACGAGCAGTACTTC. This encodes CASSYASEGSDEQYF.

This clonotype came up a few times. The chain links TRBV9 to TRBJ1-4; 9 nucleotides align to TRBD1. The trim removed 2 bases at V and 3 bases at J, leaving 2 bases unmatched. CDR1 and CDR2 (germline): SGDLS, YYNGEE. CDR3 size: 15 residues. The CDR3 nucleotides read TGTGCCAGCAGCGTCGGGACAGGGTCTAATGAAAAACTGTTTTTT. Its protein product is CASSVGTGSNEKLFF.

The chain recombines TRBV5-1 with TRBJ2-1; D not resolved. The CDR3 is made up of 14 amino acids. With 4 bases removed from V and 4 bases from J, the gap between germline ends came to 12 bases. CDR1 SGHRS and CDR2 YFSETQ come from the germline V gene. CDR3 DNA: TGCGCCAGCAGCGTCAACTACCCATACAATGAGCAGTTCTTC. This encodes CASSVNYPYNEQFF.

This clonotype appeared once. The J gene is TRBJ1-2, the V gene TRBV28; D gene ambiguous. Between the trimmed V and J ends, which lost 7 bases and 5 bases, there was a span of 17 bases. The CDR3 has 14 amino acids. Looked up from germline, CDR1 is MDHEN and CDR2 is SYDVKM. CDR3 region: CASNDRAFLYGYTF. The CDR3 coding sequence is TGTGCCAGCAATGACCGGGCCTTCCTATATGGCTACACCTTC.

This chain joins TRBV12-3 or TRBV12-4 and TRBJ2-2; no reliable D call. V dropped 6 bases and J dropped 2 bases, with 7 bases sitting between them. The CDR3 contains 13 residues. CDR3 sequence: CASRPSNTGELFF. The CDR3 DNA is TGTGCCAGCAGGCCTTCTAACACCGGGGAGCTGTTTTTT.

This chain connects TRBV9 to TRBJ2-7, with D tentatively TRBD1 (5 bases). The germline V and J ends were trimmed by 1 base and 3 bases, with 14 bases remaining between them. Germline values: CDR1 SGDLS, CDR2 YYNGEE. The length of the CDR3 is 15 residues. CDR3 sequence: CASSVKVADNYEQYF. The CDR3 coding sequence is TGTGCCAGCAGCGTAAAGGTTGCGGACAACTACGAGCAGTACTTC.

The chain couples TRBV3-1 to TRBJ1-2; no firm D call. The V gene's germline CDR1 is LGHDT and CDR2 YNNKEL (reference sequence). CDR3 size: 11 residues. Trimming shortened V by 4 bases and J by 8 bases, and 8 bases separated the two germline ends. The CDR3 sequence is CASSPPAGYTF. The CDR3 coding sequence is TGTGCCAGCAGCCCTCCCGCGGGCTACACCTTC.

The chain joins TRBV2 to TRBJ1-3, with 9 bases that match TRBD1. The CDR3 consists of 14 residues. Trimming cost V 8 bases and J 8 bases; bases outside gene matches: 10. The germline CDR1 and CDR2 sequences are SNHLY and FYNNEI. The chain's CDR3 is CASLRPGQGDTIYF. The CDR3 DNA sequence: TGTGCCAGCCTACGACCGGGACAGGGTGACACCATATATTTT.

This chain links TRBV5-1 with TRBJ2-3; D is undetermined. Trimming pared 3 bases from V and 4 bases from J, leaving 18 bases between. The CDR3 contains 16 residues. Per germline, CDR1 SGHRS and CDR2 YFSETQ. The CDR3 loop reads CASSSPYLDGADTQYF. The DNA for the CDR3 is TGCGCCAGCAGCTCACCCTATCTAGATGGCGCAGATACGCAGTATTTT.

This clonotype was seen only a few times. V gene TRBV12-3 or TRBV12-4 combines with J gene TRBJ2-7; D remains ambiguous. This CDR3 has 12 amino acids. V was clipped by 6 bases and J by 1 base, with 7 bases between them. In nucleotides, the CDR3 is TGTGCCAGCAGGCTTACATCCTACGAGCAGTACTTC. It encodes CASRLTSYEQYF.

This rearrangement joins TRBV6-1 to TRBJ1-4; no reliable D call. V shed 2 bases and J shed 8 bases, with 9 bases lying between them. The CDR3 is 13 residues long. Germline CDR1 and CDR2: MNHNS and SASEGT. The CDR3 loop reads CASSEPLTEKLFF. The CDR3 nucleotides read TGTGCCAGCAGTGAACCCTTGACAGAAAAACTGTTTTTT.